The subject of this entry is one T cell receptor beta chain. Its antigen has not been determined. No base quality values were provided; no much bigger clone lies one nucleotide off. The sample belongs to a study of blood T cells in healthy people across ages (dated by TCRdb to the mid-2010s). Context from the whole study: Template switching captured roughly one uniquely barcoded TCR beta cDNA molecule per two T cells in model experiments. The study measured age-related changes in TCR beta repertoire diversity using deep sequencing normalized with unique cDNA molecular identifiers. Four age groups were formed from the donors: young (average about 16 years), middle-aged (approximately 42), aged (around 62) and long-lived (more than 75). The study analyzed two additional independent replicas of 1 million unique cDNA reads from the same blood draw for two donors, one aged 18 to 29 and one aged 80 or older. Donors of different ages were randomly distributed across sequencing lanes to avoid experimental bias.

The protocol used for the library was 5' RACE. Sequencing used an Illumina HiSeq 2500. A second about 7 to 11 cycle PCR used a sample-barcoded 5' primer and a J-beta primer mix. A template-switch 5' adaptor carrying 12 random nucleotides introduced a unique molecular identifier onto each TCR beta cDNA molecule. Each sample yielded at least 2.5 million CDR3-containing paired-end reads. First-strand cDNA synthesis was performed from all RNA using the Mint cDNA synthesis kit, with priming by a TRBC-specific oligonucleotide. After uracil-DNA glycosylase treatment, a first 18-cycle PCR used universal primers M1SS and BC2_uni_R on all cDNA. Regarding the original processing steps: For normalization, 1 million high-quality reads were randomly selected from each sample, with every read carrying a distinct molecular identifier. Instead of being binned into consensus sequences, reads with shared molecular identifiers were discarded. MiTCR, run with a Q25 quality threshold and the strictest error-elimination algorithm, handled CDR3 identification, clonotype clustering and error correction. A nonparametric unseen species model using Euler transformation provided a lower-bound estimate of total TCR beta diversity. TCRdb handled the public reads itself, with Q25 trimming in fastp and clone calling in MiXCR, and kept productive beta chains. CDR3 protein sequences are deduplicated, and each keeps its most common genes and DNA. TCRdb, rather than the study authors, made the V and J calls. Counted in this sample were about 800,000 distinct CDR3 sequences; 55% to 70% of them appeared once. The ten largest make up around 22% of the sample.

The investigation overall reported the following: There was a strong correlation between observed TCR beta diversity and the percentage of naive T cells measured by flow cytometry. Estimates of total diversity based on one million sequenced T cells were regarded as lower bounds and as underestimates. The CMV infection status of donors was not known, potentially confounding age-related changes in expanded clonotypes. The long-lived group showed more naive CD4+ T cells, fewer expanded clones and increased TCR diversity than the aged group, suggesting age selection. Since profiling was done on bulk unsorted PBMCs, naive and antigen-experienced compartments could not be conclusively compared. As age increased, observed TCR beta diversity per million T cells dropped in a roughly linear way, and a significant reduction was already evident by age 40.

Systemically healthy Caucasian individuals from Russia, about 38 in total and aged about 6 to 95 years, were included as donors. Approximately 10 milliliters of peripheral blood were collected from each donor into EDTA-treated Vacutainer tubes. Ficoll-Paque density-gradient centrifugation was used to isolate PBMCs, with at least 7 million per sample. Total RNA, at least 5.5 micrograms per sample, was extracted from PBMCs with Trizol reagent. For every donor, flow cytometry on a PBMC aliquot measured the percentage of naive CD45RAhigh/CD27high T cells. CDR1 and CDR2 were assigned from the germline V gene as SQVTM and ANQGSEA. The CDR3 runs 14 amino acids, cysteine and phenylalanine included. Only CDR3 DNA is held: 42 bases, read in frame from base 1. Trimming leaves V shorter by 6 bases and J shorter by 1 base, with the junction holding 4 bases beyond the gene matches.

Source material: blood. The sequence came from a man aged 25-45 years in good health. The chain joins TRBV29-1 to TRBJ2-1, with 9 junctional bases fitting TRBD2. The bases are TGCAGCGTCTTCCTAGCGGGATCCTACAATGAGCAGTTCTTC. Translation gives CSVFLAGSYNEQFF.